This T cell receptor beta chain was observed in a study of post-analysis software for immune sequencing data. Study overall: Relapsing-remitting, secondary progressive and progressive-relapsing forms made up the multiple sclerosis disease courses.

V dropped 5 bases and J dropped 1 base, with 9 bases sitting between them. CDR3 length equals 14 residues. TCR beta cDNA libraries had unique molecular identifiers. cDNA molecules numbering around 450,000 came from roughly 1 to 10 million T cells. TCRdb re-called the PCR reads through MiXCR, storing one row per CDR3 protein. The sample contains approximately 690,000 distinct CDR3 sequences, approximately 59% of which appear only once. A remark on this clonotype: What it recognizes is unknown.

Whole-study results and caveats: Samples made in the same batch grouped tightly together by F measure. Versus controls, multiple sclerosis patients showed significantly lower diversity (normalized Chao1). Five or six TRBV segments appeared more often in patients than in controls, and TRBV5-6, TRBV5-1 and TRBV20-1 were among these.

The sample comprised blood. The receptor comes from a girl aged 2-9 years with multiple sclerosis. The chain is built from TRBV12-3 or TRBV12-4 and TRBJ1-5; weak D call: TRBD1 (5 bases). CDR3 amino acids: CASSDPGSNQPQHF. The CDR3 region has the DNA TGTGCCAGCAGTGACCCAGGGAGCAATCAGCCCCAGCATTTT.